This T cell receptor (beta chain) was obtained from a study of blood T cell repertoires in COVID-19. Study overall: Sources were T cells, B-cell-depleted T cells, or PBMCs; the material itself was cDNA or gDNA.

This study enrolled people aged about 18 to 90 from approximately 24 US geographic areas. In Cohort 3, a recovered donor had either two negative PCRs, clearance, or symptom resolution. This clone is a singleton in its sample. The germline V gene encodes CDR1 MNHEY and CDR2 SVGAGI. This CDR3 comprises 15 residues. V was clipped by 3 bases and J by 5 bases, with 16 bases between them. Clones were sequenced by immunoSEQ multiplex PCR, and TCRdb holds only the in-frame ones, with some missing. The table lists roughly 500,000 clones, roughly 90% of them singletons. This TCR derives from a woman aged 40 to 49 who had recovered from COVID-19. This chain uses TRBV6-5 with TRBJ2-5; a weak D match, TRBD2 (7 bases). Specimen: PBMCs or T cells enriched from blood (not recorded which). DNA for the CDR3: TGTGCCAGCAGTTATGGGCGGGGGCCCCGGGAGACCCAGTACTTC. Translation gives CASSYGRGPRETQYF.